This T cell receptor beta chain is from a study of T cells in Graves' hyperthyroidism and ophthalmopathy. Study-level findings and limits: A model built on 13 V-J features separated ophthalmopathy from stable hyperthyroidism.

Authors of the study amplified TCR beta CDR3 regions from RNA transcripts. TCR CDR3 regions were first amplified by RT-PCR with HTBI primers. TCRdb reanalysed the multiplex PCR reads using MiXCR and keeps one entry per CDR3 protein. The repertoire holds some 490,000 distinct CDR3 sequences, with around a fifth as singletons. Patients with ophthalmopathy all had a Clinical Activity Score of at least 3, a NOSPECS grade of at least 4 and duration under 3 months. The PBMCs were taken from roughly 10 ml of fresh peripheral blood. CDR3 length equals 13 residues. Germline V gene lookup returns CDR1 GTSNPN and CDR2 SVGIG (reference sequence). V was cut by 4 bases and J by 7 bases, with 16 bases left in between. This clonotype was counted many times. Antigen: not known.

V usage is TRBV30 and J usage is TRBJ1-2; D remains ambiguous. What was sequenced was blood. The clonotype originates from a woman between 65 and 79 years old with Graves' ophthalmopathy. CDR3 region: CAWNPYPEGGYTF. The CDR3, as DNA: TGTGCCTGGAATCCCTATCCGGAGGGTGGCTACACCTTC.